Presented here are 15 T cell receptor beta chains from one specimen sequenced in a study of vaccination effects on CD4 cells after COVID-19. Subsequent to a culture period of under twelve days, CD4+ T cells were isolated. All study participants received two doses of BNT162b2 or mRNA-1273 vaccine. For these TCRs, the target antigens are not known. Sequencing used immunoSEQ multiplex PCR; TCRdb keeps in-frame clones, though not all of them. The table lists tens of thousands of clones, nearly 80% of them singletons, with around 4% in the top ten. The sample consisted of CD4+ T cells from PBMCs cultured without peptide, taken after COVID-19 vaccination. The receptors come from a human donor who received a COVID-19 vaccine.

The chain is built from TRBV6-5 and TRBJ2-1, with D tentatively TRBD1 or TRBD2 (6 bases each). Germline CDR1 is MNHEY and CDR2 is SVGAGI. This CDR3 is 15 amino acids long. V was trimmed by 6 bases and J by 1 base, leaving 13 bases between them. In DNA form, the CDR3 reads TGTGCCAGCAGCCCCTGGAGGGGGTCCTACAATGAGCAGTTCTTC. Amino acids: CASSPWRGSYNEQFF.

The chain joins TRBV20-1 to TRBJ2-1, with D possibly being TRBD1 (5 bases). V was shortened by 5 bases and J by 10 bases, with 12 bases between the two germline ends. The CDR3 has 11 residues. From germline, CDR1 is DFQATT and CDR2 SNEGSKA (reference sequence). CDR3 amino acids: CSAYQGEEQFF. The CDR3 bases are TGCAGTGCTTATCAGGGTGAGGAGCAGTTCTTC.

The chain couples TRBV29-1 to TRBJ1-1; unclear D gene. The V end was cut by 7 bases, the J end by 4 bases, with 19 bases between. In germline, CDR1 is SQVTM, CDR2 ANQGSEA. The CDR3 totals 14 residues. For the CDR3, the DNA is TGCAGCGCCGTAGTCAATCAGGTGGGCACTGAAGCTTTCTTT. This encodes CSAVVNQVGTEAFF.

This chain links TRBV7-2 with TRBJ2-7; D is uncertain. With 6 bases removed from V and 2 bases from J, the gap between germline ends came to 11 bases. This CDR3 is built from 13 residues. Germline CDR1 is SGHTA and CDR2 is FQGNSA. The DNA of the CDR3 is TGTGCCAGCAGTCGGCAGACCCCCTACGAGCAGTACTTC. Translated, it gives CASSRQTPYEQYF.

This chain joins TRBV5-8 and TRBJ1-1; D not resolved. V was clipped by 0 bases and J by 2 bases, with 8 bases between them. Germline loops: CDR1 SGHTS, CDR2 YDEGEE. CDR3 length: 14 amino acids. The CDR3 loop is CASSLVRDNTEAFF. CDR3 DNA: TGTGCCAGCAGCTTGGTTAGGGATAACACTGAAGCTTTCTTT.

In DNA form, the CDR3 reads TGCAGCGTTGAGGAGGGGCAAAAACTGTTTTTT. This codes for CSVEEGQKLFF. The chain links TRBV29-1 to TRBJ1-4; D might be TRBD1 (5 bases). The germline V and J ends were trimmed by 3 bases and 9 bases, with 8 bases remaining between them. This CDR3 comprises 11 residues. CDR1 is SQVTM, CDR2 ANQGSEA, per germline.

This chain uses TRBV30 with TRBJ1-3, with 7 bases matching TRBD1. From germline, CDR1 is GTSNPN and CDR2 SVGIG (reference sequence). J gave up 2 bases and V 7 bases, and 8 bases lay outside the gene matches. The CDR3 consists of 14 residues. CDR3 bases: TGTGCCTACCAGAACAGGGGTACTGGAAACACCATATATTTT. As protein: CAYQNRGTGNTIYF.

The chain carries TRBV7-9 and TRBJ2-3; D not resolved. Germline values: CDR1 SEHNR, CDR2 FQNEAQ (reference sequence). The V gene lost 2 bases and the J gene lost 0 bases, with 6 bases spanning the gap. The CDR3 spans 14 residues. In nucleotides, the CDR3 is TGTGCCAGCAGCTTAAGGGCTAGCACAGATACGCAGTATTTT. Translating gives CASSLRASTDTQYF.

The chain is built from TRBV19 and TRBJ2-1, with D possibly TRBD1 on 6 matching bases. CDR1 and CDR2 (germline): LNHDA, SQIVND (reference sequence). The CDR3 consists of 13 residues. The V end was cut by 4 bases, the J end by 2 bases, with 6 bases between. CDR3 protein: CASSRQAYNEQFF. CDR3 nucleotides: TGTGCCAGTAGTAGACAGGCCTACAATGAGCAGTTCTTC.

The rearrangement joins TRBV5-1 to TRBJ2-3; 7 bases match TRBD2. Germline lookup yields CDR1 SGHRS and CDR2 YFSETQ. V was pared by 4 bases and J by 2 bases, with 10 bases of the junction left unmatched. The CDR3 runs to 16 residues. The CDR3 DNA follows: TGCGCCAGCAGCCTTGGCCGCGGGAGCGACACAGATACGCAGTATTTT. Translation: CASSLGRGSDTDTQYF.

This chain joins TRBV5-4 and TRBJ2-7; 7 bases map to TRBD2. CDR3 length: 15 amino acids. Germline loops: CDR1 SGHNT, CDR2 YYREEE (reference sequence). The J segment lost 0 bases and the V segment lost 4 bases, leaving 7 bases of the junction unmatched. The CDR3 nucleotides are TGTGCCAGCAGCCTGCCTAGCGGAGCCTCCTACGAGCAGTACTTC. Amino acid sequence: CASSLPSGASYEQYF.

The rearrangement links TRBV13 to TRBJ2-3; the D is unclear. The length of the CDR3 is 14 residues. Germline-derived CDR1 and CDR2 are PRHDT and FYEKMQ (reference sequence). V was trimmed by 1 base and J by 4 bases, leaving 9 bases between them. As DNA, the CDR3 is TGTGCCAGCAGCTTAGACCCCGGAGCAGATACGCAGTATTTT. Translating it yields CASSLDPGADTQYF.

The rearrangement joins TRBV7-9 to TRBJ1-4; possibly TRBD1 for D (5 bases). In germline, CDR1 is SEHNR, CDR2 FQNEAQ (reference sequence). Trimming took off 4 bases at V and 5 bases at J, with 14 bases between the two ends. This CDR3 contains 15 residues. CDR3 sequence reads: CASSSNRDPNEKLFF. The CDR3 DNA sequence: TGTGCCAGCAGCTCAAACCGGGACCCGAATGAAAAACTGTTTTTT.

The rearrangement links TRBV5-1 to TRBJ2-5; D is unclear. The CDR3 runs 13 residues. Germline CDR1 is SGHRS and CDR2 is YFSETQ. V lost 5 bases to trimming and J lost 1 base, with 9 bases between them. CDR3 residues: CASRIAPQETQYF. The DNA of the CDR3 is TGCGCCAGCAGAATCGCGCCCCAAGAGACCCAGTACTTC.

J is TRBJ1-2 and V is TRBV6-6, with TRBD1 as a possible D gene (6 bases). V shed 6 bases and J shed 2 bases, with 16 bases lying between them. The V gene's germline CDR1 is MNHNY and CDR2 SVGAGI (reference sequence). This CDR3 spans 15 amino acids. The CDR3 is CASRRGGTSNYGYTF. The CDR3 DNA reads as TGTGCCAGCAGGAGAGGGGGGACTTCGAACTATGGCTACACCTTC.